The TCR beta chain under discussion was sequenced for a study of CD8 T cells in ankylosing spondylitis. General study results and limits: Enrichment of disease-linked clones was reportedly significant in matched ankylosing spondylitis synovial fluid. Seemingly distinctive of ankylosing spondylitis blood was a TCR beta motif formed by eight highly homologous variants. CD8+ disease-linked clones were present at relatively low frequencies in blood. A subset of motif variants has previously been described in the synovial fluid and blood of reactive arthritis.

In making TCR beta libraries, quantitative 5'-RACE with molecular barcodes was used. TCRdb ran MiXCR on the 5' RACE reads and lists one entry per CDR3 protein. This table holds a few hundred thousand distinct CDR3 sequences, approximately 12% found once. This clonotype was counted a few times. Its antigen is unknown. The J segment lost 12 bases and the V segment lost 3 bases, leaving 4 bases of the junction unmatched. This CDR3 contains 13 residues. In germline, CDR1 is SGHRS, CDR2 YFSETQ. The rearrangement joins TRBV5-1 to TRBJ2-1; 12 bases are shared with TRBD2. The sequenced material came from blood, either unsorted or a sorted T cell fraction (not recorded which). The clonotype comes from a male donor with ankylosing spondylitis. The CDR3 here is CASSSLAGGSQFF. CDR3 in DNA: TGCGCCAGCAGCTCACTAGCGGGGGGATCGCAGTTCTTC.